This T cell receptor (beta chain) comes out of a study of T cell responses to AZD1222 COVID-19 vaccine. Germline V gives CDR1 SGHDN, CDR2 FVKESK. CDR3 length equals 14 residues. Trimming took off 2 bases at V and 4 bases at J, with 11 bases between the two ends. Here immunoSEQ multiplex PCR was the method, and the copy in TCRdb shows in-frame clones only, minus some. The sample includes 150,000 to 200,000 clones, 85% to 95% of them seen just once. The chain joins TRBV14 to TRBJ1-2, with a possible D match to TRBD1 (6 bases). Sequences were derived from peripheral blood, sampled on day 0 of AZD1222 vaccination. This TCR was recovered from an adult in good health. The CDR3 DNA reads TGTGCCAGCAGCCAAAGGGACACCTTCTATGGCTACACCTTC. It specifies CASSQRDTFYGYTF. Combining the CDR3 with reference TRBV14 and TRBJ1-2 gives the whole variable domain EAGVTQFPSHSVIEKGQTVTLRCDPISGHDNLYWYRRVMGKEIKFLLHFVKESKQDESGMPNNRFLAERTGGTYSTLKVQPAELEDSGVYFCASSQRDTFYGYTFGSGTRLTVV.